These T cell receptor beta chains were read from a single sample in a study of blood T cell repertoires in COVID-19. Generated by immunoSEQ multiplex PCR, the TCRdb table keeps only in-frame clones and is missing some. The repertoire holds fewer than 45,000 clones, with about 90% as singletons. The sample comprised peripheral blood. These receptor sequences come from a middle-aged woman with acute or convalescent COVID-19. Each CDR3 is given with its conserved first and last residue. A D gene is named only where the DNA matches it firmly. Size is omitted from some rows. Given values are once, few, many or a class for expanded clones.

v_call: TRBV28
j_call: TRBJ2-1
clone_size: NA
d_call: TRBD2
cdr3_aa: CASSFVPGLAGGFTYNEQFF
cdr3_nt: TGTGCCAGCAGTTTTGTTCCGGGACTAGCGGGAGGATTCACCTACAATGAGCAGTTCTTC

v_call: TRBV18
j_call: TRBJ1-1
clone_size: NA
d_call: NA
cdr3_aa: CASSPPTGQMNTEAFF
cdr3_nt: TGTGCCAGCTCACCACCTACAGGGCAGATGAACACTGAAGCTTTCTTT

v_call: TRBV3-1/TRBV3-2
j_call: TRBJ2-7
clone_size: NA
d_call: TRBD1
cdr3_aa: CASSPDGQGLYEQYF
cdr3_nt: TGTGCCAGCAGCCCCGACGGACAGGGACTCTACGAGCAGTACTTC

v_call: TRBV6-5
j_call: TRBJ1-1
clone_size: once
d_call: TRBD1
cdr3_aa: CASNLAGGFGTEAFF
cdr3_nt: TGTGCCAGCAACCTGGCAGGGGGCTTCGGCACTGAAGCTTTCTTT

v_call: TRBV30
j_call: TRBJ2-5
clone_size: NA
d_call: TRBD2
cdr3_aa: CAWSMGLAGETQYF
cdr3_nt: TGTGCCTGGAGTATGGGCCTAGCGGGCGAGACCCAGTACTTC

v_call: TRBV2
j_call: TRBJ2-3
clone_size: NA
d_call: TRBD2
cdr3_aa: CATASGPGSGTDTQYF
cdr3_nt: TGTGCCACAGCTAGCGGTCCCGGATCTGGCACAGATACGCAGTATTTT

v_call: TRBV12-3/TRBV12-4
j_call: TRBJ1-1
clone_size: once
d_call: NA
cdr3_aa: CASNNLRGEAFF
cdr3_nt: TGTGCCAGCAACAACCTACGGGGTGAAGCTTTCTTT

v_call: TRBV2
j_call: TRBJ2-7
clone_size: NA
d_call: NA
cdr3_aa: CASMSRGRYEQYF
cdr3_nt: TGTGCCAGCATGTCAAGGGGCCGGTACGAGCAGTACTTC

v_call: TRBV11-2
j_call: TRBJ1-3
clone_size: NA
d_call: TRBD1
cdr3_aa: CASSLDRERRNTIYF
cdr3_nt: TGTGCCAGCAGCTTGGACAGGGAGCGGAGAAACACCATATATTTT

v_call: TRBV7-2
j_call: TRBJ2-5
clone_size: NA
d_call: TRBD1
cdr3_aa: CASSFPLSGQAEETQYF
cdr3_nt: TGTGCCAGCAGCTTCCCCCTAAGCGGACAGGCAGAAGAGACCCAGTACTTC

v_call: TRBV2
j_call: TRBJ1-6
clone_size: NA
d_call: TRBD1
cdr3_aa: CASSDRTGSSPLHF
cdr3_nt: TGTGCCAGCAGTGACAGGACAGGGAGTTCACCCCTCCACTTT

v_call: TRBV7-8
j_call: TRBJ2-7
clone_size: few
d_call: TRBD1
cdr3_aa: CASSLQGADEQYF
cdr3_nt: TGTGCCAGCAGCTTACAGGGGGCGGACGAGCAGTACTTC

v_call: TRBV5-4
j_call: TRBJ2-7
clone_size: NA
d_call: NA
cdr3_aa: CASSLAPHSSYEQYF
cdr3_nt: TGTGCCAGCAGCTTGGCCCCCCACAGCTCCTACGAGCAGTACTTC

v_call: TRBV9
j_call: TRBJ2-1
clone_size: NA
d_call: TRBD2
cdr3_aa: CASSVARSGGSSYNEQFF
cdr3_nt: TGTGCCAGCAGCGTAGCTCGGAGCGGGGGCTCCTCCTACAATGAGCAGTTCTTC

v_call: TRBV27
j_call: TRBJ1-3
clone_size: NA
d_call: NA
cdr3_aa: CATKQDYYSGNTIYF
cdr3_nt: TGTGCCACAAAACAGGACTACTACTCTGGAAACACCATATATTTT

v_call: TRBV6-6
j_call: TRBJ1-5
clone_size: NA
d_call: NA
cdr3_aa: CAGSYREDSNQPQHF
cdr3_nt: TGTGCCGGCAGTTACAGGGAGGATAGCAATCAGCCCCAGCATTTT

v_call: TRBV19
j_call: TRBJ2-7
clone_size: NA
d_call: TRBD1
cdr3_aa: CASSIGPGQSYEQYF
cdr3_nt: TGTGCCAGTAGTATAGGACCGGGACAGTCATACGAGCAGTACTTC

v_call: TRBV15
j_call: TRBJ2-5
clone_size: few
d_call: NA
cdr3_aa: CATSSRRGTHQETQYF
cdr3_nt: TGTGCCACCAGCTCTCGTAGGGGGACACATCAAGAGACCCAGTACTTC

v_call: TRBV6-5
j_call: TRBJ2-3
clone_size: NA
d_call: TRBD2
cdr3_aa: CASIELAGTTDTQYF
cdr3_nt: TGTGCCAGCATAGAGCTAGCGGGCACCACAGATACGCAGTATTTT

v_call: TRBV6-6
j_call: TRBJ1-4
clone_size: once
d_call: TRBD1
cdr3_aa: CASSPLDRGISNEKLFF
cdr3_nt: TGTGCCAGCAGTCCTCTCGACAGGGGGATATCTAATGAAAAACTGTTTTTT